Below are 9 T cell receptor beta chains sequenced from a single sample in a study of cytomegalovirus exposure and HLA in healthy donors (dated by TCRdb to about 2017). Library preparation employed the immunoSEQ multiplex PCR assay. The table comes from immuneACCESS by way of TCRdb, which keeps in-frame sequences with V and J called. Part of the clones is missing from these tables; in studies checked, under half for an unresolved V gene and the rest for unknown reasons. The sample table contains 130,000 to 150,000 clones; only one count was recorded for roughly nine tenths of them. The leading ten clones occupy over 8.5% of the sample. Material: PBMCs. These receptors came from a woman aged 18-29 years in good health and CMV-seropositive.

The chain links TRBV28 to TRBJ1-2; 7 bases are shared with TRBD1. Trimming cost V 2 bases and J 2 bases; bases outside gene matches: 8. This CDR3 spans 16 amino acids. Germline CDR1 MDHEN, CDR2 SYDVKM. The CDR3 loop reads CASSLPGTAENYGYTF. Here the CDR3 DNA reads TGTGCCAGCAGTTTACCAGGGACAGCAGAAAACTATGGCTACACCTTC.

The count of this clone is one. The chain is built from TRBV2 and TRBJ2-3; no clear D gene. Trimming took 6 bases from V and 0 from J, leaving 19 bases between them. Looked up from germline, CDR1 is SNHLY and CDR2 is FYNNEI. The CDR3 runs 17 residues. The CDR3, as DNA: TGTGCCAGCAGCGGTCAGCGTGGGTTTACTAGCACAGATACGCAGTATTTT. Translated: CASSGQRGFTSTDTQYF.

The chain is built from TRBV30 and TRBJ2-7; 11 bases match TRBD1. This CDR3 is 13 amino acids long. The J segment lost 1 base and the V segment lost 5 bases, leaving 1 base of the junction unmatched. The germline CDR1 and CDR2 sequences are GTSNPN and SVGIG (reference sequence). The CDR3 nucleotides are TGTGCCTGGGGACAGGGGGCGTCCTACGAGCAGTACTTC. Protein: CAWGQGASYEQYF.

CDR3 loop: CASSLAGQRTYEQYF. CDR3 in DNA: TGCGCCAGCAGCTTGGCCGGACAGCGTACCTACGAGCAGTACTTC. The rearrangement uses TRBV5-1 and TRBJ2-7; D is possibly TRBD1 (6 bases). Looked up from germline, CDR1 is SGHRS and CDR2 is YFSETQ. V lost 0 bases to trimming and J lost 2 bases, with 12 bases between them. This CDR3 contains 15 residues.

As to this clone: A much larger clone differs by one base, so this may be a read error. V usage is TRBV2 and J usage is TRBJ2-7; D is unresolved. The CDR3 runs to 15 residues. V was trimmed by 3 bases and J by 3 bases, leaving 15 bases between them. Germline loops: CDR1 SNHLY, CDR2 FYNNEI. CDR3 sequence: CASSELQSLLYEQYF. CDR3 sequence (DNA): TGTGCCAGCAGTGAGTTACAGAGTCTACTCTACGAGCAGTACTTC.

V and J are TRBV6-1 and TRBJ2-4; 10 bases agree with TRBD2. V was clipped by 6 bases and J by 9 bases; unmatched bases: 8. CDR1 and CDR2 (germline): MNHNS, SASEGT. This CDR3 has 14 residues. CDR3 region: CASSLERTSGIQYF. CDR3 DNA: TGTGCCAGCAGCTTAGAGCGGACTAGCGGCATTCAGTACTTC.

The chain carries TRBV5-1 and TRBJ1-2; D not resolved. Germline CDR1 reads SGHRS; CDR2 reads YFSETQ. CDR3 length: 15 amino acids. Trimming cost V 6 bases and J 2 bases, with 17 bases left between them. CDR3 in amino acids: CASTVIPIGNYGYTF. The CDR3 DNA reads as TGCGCCAGCACCGTAATCCCCATCGGGAACTATGGCTACACCTTC.

The chain has TRBV4-3 and TRBJ2-7, with 7 bases identical to TRBD1. CDR1 LGHNA and CDR2 YSLEER come from the germline V gene. This CDR3 is 15 amino acids long. V trimming: 2 bases; J trimming: 0 bases; junction bases outside the gene matches: 4. The CDR3 DNA is TGCGCCAGCAGCCAACAGACAGGGTACTCCTACGAGCAGTACTTC. This encodes CASSQQTGYSYEQYF.

The chain carries TRBV7-6 and TRBJ1-6; 7 bases map to TRBD1. The CDR3 is 14 amino acids. Trimming at V came to 5 bases and at J to 10 bases, leaving 8 bases not matched to a gene. Per the germline V gene, CDR1 is SGHVS and CDR2 is FNYEAQ. The CDR3 loop is CASSQTGEGSPLHF. The DNA for the CDR3 is TGTGCCAGCAGCCAAACAGGGGAAGGGTCACCCCTCCACTTT.